This is a list of T cell receptor beta chains from one sample in a study of OX40 agonist ivuxolimab in advanced cancers. Generated by immunoSEQ multiplex PCR, the TCRdb table keeps only in-frame clones and is missing some. The repertoire holds tens of thousands of clones, with roughly 91% as singletons. The material was CD4+ or CD8+ T cells sorted from blood, obtained in a trial of the OX40 agonist ivuxolimab. These receptors all stem from an adult with an advanced solid tumor such as melanoma, head and neck, liver or kidney cancer. Both conserved end residues are part of each CDR3. A D gene is named only where the DNA matches it firmly.

d_call	v_call	cdr3_length	j_call	cdr3_aa
NA	TRBV4-1	17	TRBJ2-6	CASSQANRVKGANVLTF
NA	TRBV11-2	12	TRBJ1-1	CASSLNGRGAFF
NA	TRBV25-1	15	TRBJ2-7	CASSARDPGAYEQYF
TRBD2	TRBV9	14	TRBJ2-3	CASSPGGSTDTQYF
NA	TRBV10-3	16	TRBJ1-4	CAISELAPGINEKLFF
NA	TRBV6-5	11	TRBJ2-2	CASSETGELFF
TRBD1	TRBV7-9	16	TRBJ1-6	CASSLGTGQGNSPLHF
NA	TRBV14	13	TRBJ2-7	CASRKGWGYEQYF
TRBD1	TRBV6-1	14	TRBJ1-5	CASRGQGVNQPQHF
NA	TRBV10-2	14	TRBJ1-2	CASSDPRANYGYTF
NA	TRBV30	13	TRBJ1-1	CAWSQGLNTEAFF
NA	TRBV4-1	17	TRBJ2-5	CASSQDPPGGPRETQYF
NA	TRBV6-5	14	TRBJ2-3	CASSHGLVADTQYF
NA	TRBV28	13	TRBJ1-5	CASNGDRRQPQHF
NA	TRBV21-1	18	TRBJ2-3	CASSKAPGQGAHPDTQYF
NA	TRBV19	13	TRBJ2-3	CASSIGATDTQYF
TRBD1	TRBV5-1	17	TRBJ1-6	CASSLGGTAKGNSPLHF
TRBD2	TRBV27	17	TRBJ2-1	CASSSYARGVSYNEQFF
TRBD1	TRBV5-1	15	TRBJ1-4	CASSLGQGQNEKLFF
NA	TRBV7-6	18	TRBJ2-2	CASSLQSNRALNTGELFF
NA	TRBV28	14	TRBJ2-5	CASSLEMVLETQYF
TRBD1	TRBV11-2	16	TRBJ1-3	CASSILQGASGNTIYF
TRBD1	TRBV5-8	12	TRBJ1-4	CASSLADRLSFF
TRBD1	TRBV6-7	20	TRBJ2-1	CASSYYPRDSDTPSYNEQFF
NA	TRBV27	15	TRBJ2-7	CASSLYSGRIGEQYF
NA	TRBV6-1	13	TRBJ2-5	CAASEQGQETQYF
NA	TRBV6-5	13	TRBJ2-7	CASSYDWLYEQYF
TRBD2	TRBV5-4	16	TRBJ2-3	CASSLLAGGPTDTQYF
TRBD1	TRBV28	12	TRBJ1-1	CASRSTGTQAFF
TRBD1	TRBV18	13	TRBJ1-1	CASSSPGQHEAFF
NA	TRBV4-2	13	TRBJ1-1	CASSQGSENEAFF
TRBD2	TRBV7-2	17	TRBJ2-1	CASSKASETSGHNEQFF
TRBD1	TRBV19	16	TRBJ2-5	CASSHSLGTVQETQYF
TRBD1	TRBV28	15	TRBJ1-1	CASSLSFWTGDEAFF
NA	TRBV5-1	15	TRBJ2-1	CASSLQQDRYNEQFF
TRBD1	TRBV9	17	TRBJ1-6	CASSRSALTGGSSPLHF
NA	TRBV4-1	15	TRBJ1-3	CASSQGDGRGNTIYF
NA	TRBV25-1	17	TRBJ2-1	CASSEFRAESSYNEQFF
NA	TRBV7-7	18	TRBJ2-5	CASSLLGGRGVRQETQYF
TRBD2	TRBV7-3	14	TRBJ2-5	CASSSERGQETQYF
NA	TRBV6-1	13	TRBJ1-1	CASILTGNTEAFF
TRBD1	TRBV19	14	TRBJ2-3	CASNDRGSTDTQYF
TRBD2	TRBV12-5	17	TRBJ2-3	CASGLARSGGITDTQYF
TRBD2	TRBV29-1	15	TRBJ2-1	CSARDGGGGYNEQFF
NA	TRBV27	17	TRBJ2-2	CASSLLLGGPDTGELFF
NA	TRBV6-5	15	TRBJ1-4	CASSSPPLRGEKLFF
NA	TRBV15	16	TRBJ2-1	CATSPGGATLRNEQFF
NA	TRBV14	14	TRBJ1-1	CASFRGGAGTEAFF
TRBD2	TRBV5-4	16	TRBJ2-6	CASSWGGYSGANVLTF
NA	TRBV2	14	TRBJ2-3	CASSNTGNTDTQYF